The T cell receptor beta chain under discussion was sequenced for a study of OX40 agonist ivuxolimab in advanced cancers. Study information: An agonistic human IgG2 monoclonal antibody against OX40 (CD134) was given.

Here immunoSEQ multiplex PCR was the method, and the copy in TCRdb shows in-frame clones only, minus some. The sample shows some 42,000 clones, 80% to 90% of them seen only once. Systemic immunosuppression or a history of autoimmune disease excluded patients. Samples of blood were obtained at baseline, on cycle 4 day 1, and on cycle 7 day 1. Germline CDR1 and CDR2: SGHRS and YFSETQ. The CDR3 length is 15 residues. This sequence originates from an adult with an advanced solid tumor such as melanoma, head and neck, liver or kidney cancer. This specimen was CD4+ or CD8+ T cells sorted from blood, taken in a trial of the OX40 agonist ivuxolimab. The rearrangement joins TRBV5-1 to TRBJ2-5; the match to TRBD1 covers 8 bases. TRBJ2-7 matches the DNA end more closely, so the J call is doubtful. Here the CDR3 reads CASSPGTGVRYEQYF. In DNA, the CDR3 is TGCGCCAGCAGCCCCGGGACAGGAGTGCGCTACGAGCAGTACTTC.